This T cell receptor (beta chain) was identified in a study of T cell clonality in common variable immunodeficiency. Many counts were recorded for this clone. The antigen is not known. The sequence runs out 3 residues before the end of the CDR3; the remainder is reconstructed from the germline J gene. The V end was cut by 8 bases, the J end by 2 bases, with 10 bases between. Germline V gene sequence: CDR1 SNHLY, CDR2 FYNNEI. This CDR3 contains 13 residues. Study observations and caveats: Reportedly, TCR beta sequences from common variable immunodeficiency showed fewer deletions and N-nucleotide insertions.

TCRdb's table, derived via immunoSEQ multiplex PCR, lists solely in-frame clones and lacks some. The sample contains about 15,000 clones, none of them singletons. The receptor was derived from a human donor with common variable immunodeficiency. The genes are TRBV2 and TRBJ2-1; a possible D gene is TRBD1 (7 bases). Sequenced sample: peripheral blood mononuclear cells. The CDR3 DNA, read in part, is TGTGCCAGCCAGGGGGGTACCTACAATGAG. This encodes CASQGGTYNE. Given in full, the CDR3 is CASQGGTYNEQFF.